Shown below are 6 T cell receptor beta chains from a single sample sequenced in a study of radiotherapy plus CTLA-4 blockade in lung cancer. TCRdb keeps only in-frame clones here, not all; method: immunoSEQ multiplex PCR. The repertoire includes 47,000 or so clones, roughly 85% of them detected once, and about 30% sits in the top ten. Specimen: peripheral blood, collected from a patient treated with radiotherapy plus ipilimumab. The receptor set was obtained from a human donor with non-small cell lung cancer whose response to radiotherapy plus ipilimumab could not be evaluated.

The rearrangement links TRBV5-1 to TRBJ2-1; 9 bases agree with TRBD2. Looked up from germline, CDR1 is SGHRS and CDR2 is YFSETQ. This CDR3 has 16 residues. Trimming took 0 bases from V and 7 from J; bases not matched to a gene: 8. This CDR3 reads CASSLAGGREGNEQFF. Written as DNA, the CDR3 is TGCGCCAGCAGCTTGGCCGGCGGGAGGGAGGGGAATGAGCAGTTCTTC. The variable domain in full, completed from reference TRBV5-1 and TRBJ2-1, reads KAGVTQTPRYLIKTRGQQVTLSCSPISGHRSVSWYQQTPGQGLQFLFEYFSETQRNKGNFPGRFSGRQFSNSRSEMNVSTLELGDSALYLCASSLAGGREGNEQFFGPGTRLTVL.

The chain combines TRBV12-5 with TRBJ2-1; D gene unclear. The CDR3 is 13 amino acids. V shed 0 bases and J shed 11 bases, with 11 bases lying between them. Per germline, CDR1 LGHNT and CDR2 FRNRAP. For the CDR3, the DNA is TGTGCTAGTGGTTTGGTACTGGGCAGAAAGCAGTTCTTC. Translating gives CASGLVLGRKQFF.

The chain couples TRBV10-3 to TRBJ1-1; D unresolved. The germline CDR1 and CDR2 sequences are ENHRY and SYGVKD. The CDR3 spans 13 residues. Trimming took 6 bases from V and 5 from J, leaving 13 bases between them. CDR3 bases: TGTGCCATCAGCTCCCGGACGGGAACTGAAGCTTTCTTT. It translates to CAISSRTGTEAFF.

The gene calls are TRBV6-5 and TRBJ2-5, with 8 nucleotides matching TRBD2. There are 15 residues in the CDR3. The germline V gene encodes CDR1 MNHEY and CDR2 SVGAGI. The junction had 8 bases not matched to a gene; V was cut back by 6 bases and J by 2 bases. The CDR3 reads CASRGAGEGQETQYF. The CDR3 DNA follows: TGTGCCAGCAGAGGAGCGGGAGAGGGTCAAGAGACCCAGTACTTC.

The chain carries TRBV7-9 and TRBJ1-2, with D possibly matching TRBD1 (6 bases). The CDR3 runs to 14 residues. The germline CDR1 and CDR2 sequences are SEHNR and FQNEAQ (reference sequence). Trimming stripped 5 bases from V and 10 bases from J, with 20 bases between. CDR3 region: CASSPGGDIDVYTF. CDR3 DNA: TGTGCCAGCAGCCCCGGGGGGGACATTGATGTCTACACCTTC.

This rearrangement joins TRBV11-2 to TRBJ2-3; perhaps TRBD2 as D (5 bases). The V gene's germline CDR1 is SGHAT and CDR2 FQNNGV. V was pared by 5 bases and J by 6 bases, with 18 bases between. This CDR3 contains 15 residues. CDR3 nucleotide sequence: TGTGCCAGCAGCCGTTTGGGCGGGTGGATGGATACGCAGTATTTT. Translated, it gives CASSRLGGWMDTQYF. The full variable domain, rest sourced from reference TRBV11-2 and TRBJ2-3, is EAGVAQSPRYKIIEKRQSVAFWCNPISGHATLYWYQQILGQGPKLLIQFQNNGVVDDSQLPKDRFSAERLKGVDSTLKIQPAKLEDSAVYLCASSRLGGWMDTQYFGPGTRLTVL.